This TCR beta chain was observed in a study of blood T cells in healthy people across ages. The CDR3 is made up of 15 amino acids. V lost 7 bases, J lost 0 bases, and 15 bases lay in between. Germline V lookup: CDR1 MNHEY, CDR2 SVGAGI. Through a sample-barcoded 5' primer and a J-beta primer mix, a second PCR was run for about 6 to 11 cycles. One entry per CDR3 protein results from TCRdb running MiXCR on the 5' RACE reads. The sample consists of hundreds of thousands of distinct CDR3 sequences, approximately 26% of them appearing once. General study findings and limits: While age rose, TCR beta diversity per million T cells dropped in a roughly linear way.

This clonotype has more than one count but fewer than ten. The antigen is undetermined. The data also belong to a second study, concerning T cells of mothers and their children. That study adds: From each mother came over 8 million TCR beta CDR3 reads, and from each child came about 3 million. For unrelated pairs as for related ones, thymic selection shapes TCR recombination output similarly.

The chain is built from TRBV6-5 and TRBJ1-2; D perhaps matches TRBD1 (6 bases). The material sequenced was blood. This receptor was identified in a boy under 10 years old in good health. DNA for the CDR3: TGTGCCAGCACCAGGGGCGGCCAAGCTAACTATGGCTACACCTTC. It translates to CASTRGGQANYGYTF.